Listed here are 23 T cell receptor beta chains from one sample, sequenced in a study of blood T cells in healthy people across ages. A J-beta primer mix and a sample-barcoded 5' primer were used in a second PCR of about 7 to 12 cycles. TCRdb independently ran MiXCR on the 5' RACE reads; one entry per CDR3 protein. The sample has more than 650,000 distinct CDR3 sequences, more than 25% seen once. These data were also filed under a second study, of T cells of mothers and their children.

Material for sequencing was blood. The receptors come from a boy aged 5-17 years in good health.

This clonotype was detected only a few times. V is TRBV20-1 and J is TRBJ2-5, with D possibly TRBD1 on 6 matching bases. V was pared by 1 base and J by 1 base, with 13 bases between. The CDR3 extends over 15 amino acids. CDR1 is DFQATT and CDR2 is SNEGSKA in the germline V gene (reference sequence). CDR3 nucleotide sequence: TGCAGTGCTAGAGCCCAACAGGGACCCCAAGAGACCCAGTACTTC. It encodes CSARAQQGPQETQYF.

A word on this clonotype: Germline and junction disagree at one end, which may indicate a read error. This sequence joins TRBV12-3 or TRBV12-4 and TRBJ2-3; 9 bases are shared with TRBD2. The CDR3 runs to 17 residues. DNA for the CDR3: TGTGCCAGCAGTTTCTTTACGCGGGGGGGCGGCGCAGATGCGCAGTATTTT. Encoded protein: CASSFFTRGGGADAQYF.

This rearrangement joins TRBV20-1 to TRBJ1-1; 7 nucleotides line up with TRBD1. This CDR3 region has 13 residues. Trimming cost V 6 bases and J 1 base; bases outside gene matches: 5. Germline CDR1 and CDR2: DFQATT and SNEGSKA (reference sequence). CDR3 in amino acids: CSAWNRGNTEAFF. The CDR3 bases are TGCAGTGCCTGGAACAGGGGGAACACTGAAGCTTTCTTT.

In regard to this clonotype: The junction does not match germline at one end; this may be a read error. This chain links TRBV18 with TRBJ2-5, with no clear D. Germline-derived CDR1 and CDR2 are KGHSH and LQKENI. This CDR3 has 12 amino acids. The CDR3 reads CASSPNREAQYF. The CDR3 nucleotides read TGTGCCAGCTCACCGAACCGAGAGGCCCAGTACTTC.

The chain has TRBV14 and TRBJ2-1, with a weak D call TRBD2 (5 bases). The CDR3 is made up of 16 amino acids. Looked up from germline, CDR1 is SGHDN and CDR2 is FVKESK. Between the trimmed V and J ends, which lost 3 bases and 0 bases, there was a span of 12 bases. The CDR3 region is CASSQLGGSSYNEQFF. CDR3 DNA sequence: TGTGCCAGCAGCCAGCTCGGTGGGAGCTCCTACAATGAGCAGTTCTTC.

This clonotype occurred a few times. The V gene is TRBV2, the J gene TRBJ2-1; the D gene is possibly TRBD2 (6 bases). The CDR3 has 15 residues. Looked up from germline, CDR1 is SNHLY and CDR2 is FYNNEI. Trimming shortened V by 6 bases and J by 2 bases, and 14 bases separated the two germline ends. The CDR3 nucleotides are TGTGCCAGCAGAATGACTAGGCTGGCCTACAATGAGCAGTTCTTC. Translated: CASRMTRLAYNEQFF.

V usage is TRBV12-3 or TRBV12-4 and J usage is TRBJ2-7; D might be TRBD2 (5 bases). This CDR3 has 15 amino acids. V was shortened by 8 bases and J by 4 bases, with 21 bases between the two germline ends. The CDR3 DNA is TGTGCCAGCCTTTCAGAGGGCGGGTCGACTTACGAGCAGTACTTC. As protein: CASLSEGGSTYEQYF.

V is TRBV6-6 and J is TRBJ1-2; unclear D gene. Germline CDR1 MNHNY, CDR2 SVGAGI (reference sequence). There are 11 residues in the CDR3. Trimming shortened V by 8 bases and J by 2 bases, and 6 bases separated the two germline ends. The CDR3 DNA follows: TGTGCCAGCGGTGCGAACTATGGCTACACCTTC. Amino acid sequence: CASGANYGYTF.

In its sample, this clonotype was seen a few times. The V and J genes are TRBV11-2 and TRBJ2-5; tentatively, D is TRBD2 (6 bases). Trimming left V 5 bases short and J 5 bases short, with 12 bases between. This CDR3 spans 13 amino acids. The germline CDR1 and CDR2 sequences are SGHAT and FQNNGV. CDR3 in amino acids: CASSNSGWETQYF. CDR3 nucleotides: TGTGCCAGCAGCAACAGCGGGTGGGAGACCCAGTACTTC.

This clonotype has a handful of counts. The chain carries TRBV5-1 and TRBJ1-6; D is ambiguous. With 2 bases removed from V and 8 bases from J, the gap between germline ends came to 14 bases. CDR3 length: 15 residues. The germline CDR1 and CDR2 sequences are SGHRS and YFSETQ. The CDR3 protein is CASSLSGPIDSPLHF. Written as DNA, the CDR3 is TGCGCCAGCAGCTTATCCGGACCGATCGATTCACCCCTCCACTTT. Full variable domain (missing parts from reference TRBV5-1 and TRBJ1-6): KAGVTQTPRYLIKTRGQQVTLSCSPISGHRSVSWYQQTPGQGLQFLFEYFSETQRNKGNFPGRFSGRQFSNSRSEMNVSTLELGDSALYLCASSLSGPIDSPLHFGNGTRLTVT.

The rearrangement uses TRBV5-1 and TRBJ1-1; D gene uncertain. CDR3 size: 15 residues. V was trimmed by 0 bases and J by 3 bases, leaving 12 bases between them. CDR1 is SGHRS and CDR2 is YFSETQ in the germline V gene. The CDR3 region is CASSLEHPSYTEAFF. The CDR3 bases are TGCGCCAGCAGCTTGGAACACCCATCCTACACTGAAGCTTTCTTT. Full variable domain (missing parts from reference TRBV5-1 and TRBJ1-1): KAGVTQTPRYLIKTRGQQVTLSCSPISGHRSVSWYQQTPGQGLQFLFEYFSETQRNKGNFPGRFSGRQFSNSRSEMNVSTLELGDSALYLCASSLEHPSYTEAFFGQGTRLTVV.

This clonotype showed up just a few times. The chain links TRBV30 to TRBJ1-1, with D unclear. Per the germline V gene, CDR1 is GTSNPN and CDR2 is SVGIG (reference sequence). Trimming pared 2 bases from V and 0 bases from J, leaving 10 bases between. The CDR3 extends over 14 amino acids. Here the CDR3 reads CAWSSISMNTEAFF. CDR3 DNA: TGTGCCTGGAGTTCAATTTCCATGAACACTGAAGCTTTCTTT.

This clonotype was recorded a few times. V usage is TRBV7-3 and J usage is TRBJ2-1; 16 bases align to TRBD2. From germline, CDR1 is SGHTA and CDR2 FQGTGA. V lost 8 bases to trimming and J lost 7 bases; unmatched junction nucleotides: 20. The CDR3 spans 20 residues. The CDR3 DNA follows: TGTGCCAGCCGCCGTACAGTCGTTGCCGGGACTAGCGGGGGGGCGAATGAGCAGTTCTTC. It translates to CASRRTVVAGTSGGANEQFF.

The chain carries TRBV20-1 and TRBJ2-4; D gene uncertain. Germline CDR1 reads DFQATT; CDR2 reads SNEGSKA (reference sequence). Trimming removed 0 bases from V and 9 bases from J, with 9 bases in between. The CDR3 is 12 amino acids. CDR3 region: CSAREAPGIQYF. CDR3 nucleotides: TGCAGTGCTAGAGAGGCTCCTGGCATTCAGTACTTC.

CDR3 loop: CASSWPRTGGREKLFF. The CDR3 DNA is TGTGCCAGCAGTTGGCCCCGGACAGGGGGCCGGGAAAAACTGTTTTTT. The chain couples TRBV12-3 or TRBV12-4 to TRBJ1-4, with 11 bases matching TRBD1. Losses at the gene ends were 4 bases for V and 8 bases for J; bases not matched to a gene: 9. The CDR3 totals 16 residues.

The rearrangement links TRBV9 to TRBJ2-1, with D perhaps TRBD2 (7 bases). Germline CDR1 and CDR2: SGDLS and YYNGEE. The CDR3 sequence is 16 residues long. V lost 0 bases, J lost 8 bases, and 18 bases lay in between. CDR3 protein: CASSVGGGASWDEQFF. DNA for the CDR3: TGTGCCAGCAGCGTAGGAGGGGGGGCCTCGTGGGATGAGCAGTTCTTC.

This clonotype was seen only a few times. The chain carries TRBV5-5 and TRBJ2-5; tentatively, D is TRBD1 or TRBD2 (5 bases each). Germline assignment: CDR1 SGHKS and CDR2 YYEKEE (reference sequence). V shed 0 bases and J shed 5 bases, with 14 bases lying between them. The CDR3 is made up of 15 amino acids. Here the CDR3 DNA reads TGTGCCAGCAGCTTGGCTTTCGGAGAGGGGGAGACCCAGTACTTC. Translation gives CASSLAFGEGETQYF.

The chain combines TRBV27 with TRBJ1-1, with TRBD1 as a possible D gene (6 bases). The ends were cut back, 5 bases at V and 1 base at J, with 20 bases in the middle. Looked up from germline, CDR1 is MNHEY and CDR2 is SMNVEV (reference sequence). The length of the CDR3 is 17 residues. The CDR3 DNA is TGTGCCAGCAGTACCTACCTAAGGGGGAAGTGGAACACTGAAGCTTTCTTT. Amino acids: CASSTYLRGKWNTEAFF.

This clonotype was recorded a few times. V and J are TRBV7-6 and TRBJ2-5; 9 nucleotides match TRBD2. Gene TRBJ2-1 matches the end of the DNA better, so the J call may be wrong. The CDR3 extends over 13 amino acids. Germline CDR1 reads SGHVS; CDR2 reads FNYEAQ. The CDR3 reads CASSIGLAYEQFF. The CDR3 DNA is TGTGCCAGCAGCATCGGACTAGCGTATGAGCAGTTCTTC.

This chain joins TRBV2 and TRBJ2-2; D might be TRBD2 (6 bases). CDR3 size: 14 residues. V dropped 8 bases and J dropped 1 base, with 11 bases sitting between them. The germline CDR1 and CDR2 sequences are SNHLY and FYNNEI. This CDR3 is CASVGLLNTGELFF. The CDR3 DNA reads TGTGCCAGCGTCGGACTATTGAACACCGGGGAGCTGTTTTTT.

The chain carries TRBV7-9 and TRBJ1-5, with D maybe TRBD1 (5 bases). The V end was cut by 5 bases, the J end by 2 bases, with 22 bases between. The germline V gene encodes CDR1 SEHNR and CDR2 FQNEAQ (reference sequence). The CDR3 loop spans 18 amino acids. CDR3 amino acids: CASSDTVGASGGNQPQHF. CDR3 in DNA: TGTGCCAGCAGCGATACCGTAGGGGCCTCGGGCGGCAATCAGCCCCAGCATTTT. The full variable domain, its missing parts supplied by reference TRBV7-9 and TRBJ1-5, is DTGVSQNPRHKITKRGQNVTFRCDPISEHNRLYWYRQTLGQGPEFLTYFQNEAQLEKSRLLSDRFSAERPKGSFSTLEIQRTEQGDSAMYLCASSDTVGASGGNQPQHFGDGTRLSIL.

This clonotype was seen more than once but under ten times. The chain recombines TRBV7-9 with TRBJ2-4; D perhaps matches TRBD1 (6 bases). CDR1 is SEHNR and CDR2 is FQNEAQ in the germline V gene (reference sequence). The CDR3 totals 14 residues. The V end lost 5 bases, the J end lost 3 bases, and 11 bases lay between the germline ends. The CDR3 sequence: CASSHGQHKNIQYF. DNA for the CDR3: TGTGCCAGCAGCCATGGACAGCACAAAAACATTCAGTACTTC.

The chain joins TRBV5-6 to TRBJ1-1, with 8 bases that match TRBD1. The CDR3 consists of 18 residues. Per the germline V gene, CDR1 is SGHDT and CDR2 is YYEEEE. Trimming cost V 1 base and J 4 bases; bases outside gene matches: 15. DNA for the CDR3: TGTGCCAGCAGCTTGAATAAAGGCCTACAGGGGGGGTTCACTGAAGCTTTCTTT. Protein: CASSLNKGLQGGFTEAFF.